Sequencing of this T cell receptor (beta chain) was carried out in a study of Ad26.COV2.S vaccination and SARS-CoV-2 variants. Turning to the study itself: Each vaccinee took Ad26.COV2.S intramuscularly, once or twice 56 days apart. General study results and limits: Post-vaccination breadth of spike-specific CD8+ and CD4+ T cell responses was reportedly substantial.

Libraries were prepared by immunoSEQ multiplex PCR; TCRdb keeps only in-frame clonotypes and omits some of them. The sample consists of hundreds of thousands of clones, 75% to 95% of them appearing once. Specified treatment: approximately 18 received Ad26.COV2.S at low or high dose, single or two shots; several received placebo; per-sample allocation not given. Collection of the samples took place on day 63 after the first injection of vaccine or placebo. The individual, an adult aged 18-55 years, was a donor in Boston. Spike of the Wuhan-strain SARS-CoV-2 was expressed by an Ad26 vector, which formed the vaccine. In its sample, this clone was seen once. What it recognizes is unknown. The V gene lost 3 bases and the J gene lost 6 bases, with 14 bases spanning the gap. CDR3 length: 14 residues. Germline CDR1 reads LGHNT; CDR2 reads FRNRAP.

Sequenced here: peripheral blood, sampled in a trial of Ad26.COV2.S vaccine versus placebo. The chain combines TRBV12-5 with TRBJ1-2; tentative D call: TRBD1 (5 bases). The receptor was isolated from a person aged 18 to 65 who received the Ad26.COV2.S COVID-19 vaccine or a placebo. The CDR3 reads CASGFDTGRDGYTF. CDR3 bases: TGTGCTAGTGGTTTTGATACGGGGCGGGATGGCTACACCTTC.